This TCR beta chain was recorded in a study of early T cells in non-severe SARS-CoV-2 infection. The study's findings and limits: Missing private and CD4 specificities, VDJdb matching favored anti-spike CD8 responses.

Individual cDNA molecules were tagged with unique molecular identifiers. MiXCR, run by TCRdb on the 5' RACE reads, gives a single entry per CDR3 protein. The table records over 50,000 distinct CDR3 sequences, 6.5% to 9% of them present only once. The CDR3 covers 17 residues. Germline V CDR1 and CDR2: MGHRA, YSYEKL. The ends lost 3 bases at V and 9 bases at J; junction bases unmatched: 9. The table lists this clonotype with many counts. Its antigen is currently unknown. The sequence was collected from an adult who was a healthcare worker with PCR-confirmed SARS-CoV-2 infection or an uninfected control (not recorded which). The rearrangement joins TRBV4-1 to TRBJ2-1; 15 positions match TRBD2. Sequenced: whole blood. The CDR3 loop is CASSQPRGLAGGIEQFF. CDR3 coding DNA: TGCGCCAGCAGCCAGCCCCGGGGACTAGCGGGGGGTATTGAGCAGTTCTTC.